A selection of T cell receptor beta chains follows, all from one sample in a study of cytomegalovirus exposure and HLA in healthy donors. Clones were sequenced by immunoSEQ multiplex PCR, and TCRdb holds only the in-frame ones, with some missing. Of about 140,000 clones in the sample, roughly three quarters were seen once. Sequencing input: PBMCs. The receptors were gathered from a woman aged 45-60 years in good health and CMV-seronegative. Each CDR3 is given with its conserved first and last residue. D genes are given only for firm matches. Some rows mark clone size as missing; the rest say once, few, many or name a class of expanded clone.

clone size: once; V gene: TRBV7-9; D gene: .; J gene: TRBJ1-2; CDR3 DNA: TGTTCCAGCAGCTTAGCGCCGTCTCGGGGCTACACCTTC; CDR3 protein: CSSSLAPSRGYTF
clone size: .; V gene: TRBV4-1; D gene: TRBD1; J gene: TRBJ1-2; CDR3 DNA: TGCGCCAGCAGCCAAGGGGGACAGACCTACTATGGCTACACCTTC; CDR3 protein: CASSQGGQTYYGYTF
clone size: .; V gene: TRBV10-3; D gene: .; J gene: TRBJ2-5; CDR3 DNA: TGTGCCAGCCGAGGGAACATCGAGACCCAGTACTTC; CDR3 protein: CASRGNIETQYF
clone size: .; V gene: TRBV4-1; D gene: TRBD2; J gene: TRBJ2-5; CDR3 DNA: TGCGCCAGCAGTGATCGGCAGACGAGCGGGGCCCAGTACTTC; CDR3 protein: CASSDRQTSGAQYF
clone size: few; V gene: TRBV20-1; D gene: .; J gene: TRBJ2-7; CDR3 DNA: TGCAGCCTTGACGAGCAGTACTTC; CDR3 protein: CSLDEQYF
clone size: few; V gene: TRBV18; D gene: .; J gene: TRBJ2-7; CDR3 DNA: TGTGCCAGCTCACCACTCCTGGGAAGGGGCTACGAGCAGTACTTC; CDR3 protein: CASSPLLGRGYEQYF
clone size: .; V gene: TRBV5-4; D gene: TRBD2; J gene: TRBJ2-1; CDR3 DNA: TGTGCCAGCCTAGCGGGGGGGCGGAATGAGCAGTTCTTC; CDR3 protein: CASLAGGRNEQFF
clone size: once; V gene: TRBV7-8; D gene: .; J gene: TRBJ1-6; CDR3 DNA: TGTGCCAGCAGCCGGGGGTGGAATTCACCCCTCCACTTT; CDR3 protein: CASSRGWNSPLHF
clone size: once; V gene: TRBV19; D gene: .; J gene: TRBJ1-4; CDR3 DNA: TGTGCCAGTAGTATAGGGAGGTCTAATGAAAAACTGTTTTTT; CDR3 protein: CASSIGRSNEKLFF
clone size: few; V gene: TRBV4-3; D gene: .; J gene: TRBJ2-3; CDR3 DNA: TGCGCCAGCAGCCGAGGCGGGCAAGATACGCAGTATTTT; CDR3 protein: CASSRGGQDTQYF
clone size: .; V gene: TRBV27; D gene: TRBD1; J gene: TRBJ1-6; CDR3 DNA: TGTGCCAGCAGCGGCACAGGGGTTTCACCCCTCCACTTT; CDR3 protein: CASSGTGVSPLHF
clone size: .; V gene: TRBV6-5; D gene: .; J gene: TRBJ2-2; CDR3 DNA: TGTGCCAGCAGTCTGACAGTGATCACCGGGGAGCTGTTTTTT; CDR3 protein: CASSLTVITGELFF
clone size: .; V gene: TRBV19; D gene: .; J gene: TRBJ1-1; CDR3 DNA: TGTGCCAGTACCCAGGGAAGAAACACTGAAGCTTTCTTT; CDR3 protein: CASTQGRNTEAFF
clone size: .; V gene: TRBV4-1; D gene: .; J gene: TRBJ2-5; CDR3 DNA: TGCGCCAGCAGCCGGCCGGGGATCACCAAGACCCAGTACTTC; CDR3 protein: CASSRPGITKTQYF
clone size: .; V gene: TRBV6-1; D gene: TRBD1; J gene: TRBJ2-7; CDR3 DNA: TGTGCCAGCAGTGACATCCGGGACAGGGGAATTTACGAGCAGTACTTC; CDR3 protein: CASSDIRDRGIYEQYF
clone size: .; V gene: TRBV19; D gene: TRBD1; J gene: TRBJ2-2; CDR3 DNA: TGTGCCAGTAGTTCCCACACAGGGGGAGTTACCCGGGAGCTGTTTTTT; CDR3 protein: CASSSHTGGVTRELFF
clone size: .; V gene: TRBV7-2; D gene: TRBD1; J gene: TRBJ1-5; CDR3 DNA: TGTGCCAGCGGACAGGGTAATCAGCCCCAGCATTTT; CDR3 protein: CASGQGNQPQHF
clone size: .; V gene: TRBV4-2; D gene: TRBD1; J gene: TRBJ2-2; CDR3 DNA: TGTGCCAGCAGCCGGGGGACAGTAACCGGGGAGCTGTTTTTT; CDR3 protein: CASSRGTVTGELFF
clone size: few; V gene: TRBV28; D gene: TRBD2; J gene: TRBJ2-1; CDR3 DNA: TGTGCCAGCAGTTTACCTAGCGGGGGGACTAAAAATGAGCAGTTCTTC; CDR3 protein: CASSLPSGGTKNEQFF
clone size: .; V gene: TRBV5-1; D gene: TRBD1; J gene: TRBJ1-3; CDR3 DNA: TGCGCCAGCAGCTGGGGCATTGAACCCGGGACAGACTCTGGAAACACCATATATTTT; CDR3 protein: CASSWGIEPGTDSGNTIYF
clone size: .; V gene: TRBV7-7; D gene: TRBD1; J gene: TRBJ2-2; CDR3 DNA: TGTGCTAGCAGCGAACAGGGGGCGCCGACCGGGGAGCTGTTTTTT; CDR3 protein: CASSEQGAPTGELFF
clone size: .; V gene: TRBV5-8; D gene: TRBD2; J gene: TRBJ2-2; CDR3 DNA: TGTGCCAGCAGCTTGGGACTAGCGGGGGCCAACACCGGGGAGCTGTTTTTT; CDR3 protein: CASSLGLAGANTGELFF
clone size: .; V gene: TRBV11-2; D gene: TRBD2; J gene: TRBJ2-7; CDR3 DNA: TGTGCCAGCAGCTTAGATCCCCCGGGACTAGCGGGGTTCCACGAGCAGTACTTC; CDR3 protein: CASSLDPPGLAGFHEQYF
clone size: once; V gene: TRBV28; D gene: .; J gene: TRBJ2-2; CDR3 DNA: TGTGCCTCCGTGGGGAGCTTCACCGGGGAGCTGTTTTTT; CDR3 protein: CASVGSFTGELFF
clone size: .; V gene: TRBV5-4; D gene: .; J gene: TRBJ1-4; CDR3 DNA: TGTGCCAGCAGCTTGGCCTCTACAGGCATACGAGTTTTT; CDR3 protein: CASSLASTGIRVF
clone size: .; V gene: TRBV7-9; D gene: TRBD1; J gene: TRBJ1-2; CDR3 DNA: TGTTCCAGCAGCACTTTACAGGGGGGCGGCTACACCTTC; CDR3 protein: CSSSTLQGGGYTF
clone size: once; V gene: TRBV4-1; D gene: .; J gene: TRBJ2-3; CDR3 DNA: TGCGCCAGCAGCCAAGAGGGAGCCGGAAGTTTCGGTCCGCAGTATTTT; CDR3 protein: CASSQEGAGSFGPQYF
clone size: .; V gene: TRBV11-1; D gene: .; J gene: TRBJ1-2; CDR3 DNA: TGTGCCAGCAGCTTAGGGCCGGGAAACTATGGCTACACCTTC; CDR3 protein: CASSLGPGNYGYTF
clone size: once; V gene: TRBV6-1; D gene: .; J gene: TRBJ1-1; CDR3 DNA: TGTGCCAGCAGTGAACCGGGGGAGAACACTGAAGCTTTCTTT; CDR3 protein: CASSEPGENTEAFF
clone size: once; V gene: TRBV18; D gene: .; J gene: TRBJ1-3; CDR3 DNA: TGTGCCAGCTCACCAGCCCTAACCTCTGGAAACACCATATATTTT; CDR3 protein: CASSPALTSGNTIYF
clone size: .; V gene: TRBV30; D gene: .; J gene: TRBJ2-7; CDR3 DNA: TGTGCCTGGAGTGTATTGAGCGGCCACGAGCAGTACTTC; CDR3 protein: CAWSVLSGHEQYF
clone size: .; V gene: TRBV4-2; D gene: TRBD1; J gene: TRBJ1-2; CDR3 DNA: TGTGCCAGCAGCCCAACCGGGACAGGGGGCAACAGCTACACCTTC; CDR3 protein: CASSPTGTGGNSYTF
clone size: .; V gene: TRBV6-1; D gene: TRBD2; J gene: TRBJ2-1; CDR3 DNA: TGTGCCAGCAGCCAATCTCAGCGGGGCGGAGAGCAGTTCTTC; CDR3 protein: CASSQSQRGGEQFF
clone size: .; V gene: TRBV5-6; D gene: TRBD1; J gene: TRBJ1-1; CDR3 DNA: TGTGCCAGCAGCCCGGACAGGGGAGTCACTGAAGCTTTCTTT; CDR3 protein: CASSPDRGVTEAFF
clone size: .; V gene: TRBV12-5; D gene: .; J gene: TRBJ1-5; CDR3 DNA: TGTGCTAGTGGTTTGGTACCGGGTTATAGCAATCAGCCCCAGCATTTT; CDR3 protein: CASGLVPGYSNQPQHF
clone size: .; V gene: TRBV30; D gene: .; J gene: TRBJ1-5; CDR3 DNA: TGTGCCTGGAGTCGAGAGGCAGGGAACAATCAGCCCCAGCATTTT; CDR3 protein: CAWSREAGNNQPQHF
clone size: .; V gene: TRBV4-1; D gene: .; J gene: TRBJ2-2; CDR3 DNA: TGCGCCAGCAGCCAAGTACCGACGGTGGAGGGGGAGCTGTTTTTT; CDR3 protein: CASSQVPTVEGELFF
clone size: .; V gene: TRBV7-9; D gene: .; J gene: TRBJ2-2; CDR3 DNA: TGTGCCAGCAGCTGGCGAGGATTCGGCACCGGGGAGCTGTTTTTT; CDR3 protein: CASSWRGFGTGELFF
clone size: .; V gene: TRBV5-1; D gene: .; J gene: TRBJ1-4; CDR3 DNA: TGCGCCAGCAGCTTAGACAACGATAATGAAAAACTGTTTTTT; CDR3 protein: CASSLDNDNEKLFF
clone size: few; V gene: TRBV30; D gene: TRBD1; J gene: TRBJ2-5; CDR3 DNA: TGTGCCTGGAGTCCAGGGGGCCTAGTAGAGACCCAGTACTTC; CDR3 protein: CAWSPGGLVETQYF
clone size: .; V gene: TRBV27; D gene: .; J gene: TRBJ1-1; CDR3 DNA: TGTGCCAGCAGTTTATATCGGGAGCTGAACACTGAAGCTTTCTTT; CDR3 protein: CASSLYRELNTEAFF
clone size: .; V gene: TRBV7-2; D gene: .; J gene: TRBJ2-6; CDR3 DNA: TGTGCCAGCAGCTTAAACAGGGCCCACTCTGGGGCCAACGTCCTGACTTTC; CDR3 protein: CASSLNRAHSGANVLTF
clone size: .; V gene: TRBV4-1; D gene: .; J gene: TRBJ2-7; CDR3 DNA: TGCGCCAGCAGCCGCGGGACTGACTACGAGCAGTACTTC; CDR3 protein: CASSRGTDYEQYF
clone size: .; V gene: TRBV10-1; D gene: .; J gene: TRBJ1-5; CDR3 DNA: TGCGCCAGCAGTTCTCGGGGCAATCAGCCCCAGCATTTT; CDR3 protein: CASSSRGNQPQHF
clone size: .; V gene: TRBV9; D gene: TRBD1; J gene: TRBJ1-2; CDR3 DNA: TGTGCCAGCAGCGTAGGACAGGGAGTAGGCTACACCTTC; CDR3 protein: CASSVGQGVGYTF
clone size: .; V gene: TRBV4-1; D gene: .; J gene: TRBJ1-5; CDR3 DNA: TGCGCCAGCAGCCTCAACGCGGATCAGCCCCAGCATTTT; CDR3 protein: CASSLNADQPQHF
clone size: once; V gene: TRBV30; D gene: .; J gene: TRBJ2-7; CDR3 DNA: TGTGCCTGGAGTGTAAGTAAGGACTCAGGGCAGTACTTC; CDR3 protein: CAWSVSKDSGQYF
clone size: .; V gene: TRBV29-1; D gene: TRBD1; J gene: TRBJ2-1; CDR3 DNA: TGCAGCGTCTACACAGGGGGTGAGCAGTTCTTC; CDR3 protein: CSVYTGGEQFF
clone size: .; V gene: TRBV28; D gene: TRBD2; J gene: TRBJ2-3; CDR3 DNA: TGTGCCAGCAGCAGCGGGGGGGCCCCTCGCACAGATACGCAGTATTTT; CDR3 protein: CASSSGGAPRTDTQYF
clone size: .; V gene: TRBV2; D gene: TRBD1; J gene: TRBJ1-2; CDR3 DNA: TGTGCGGGAGGGACAGGGTTCTATGGCTACACCTTC; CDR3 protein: CAGGTGFYGYTF
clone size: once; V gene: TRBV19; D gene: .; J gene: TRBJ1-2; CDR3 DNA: TGTGCCAGTAGTGGGGCAGGTGACTATGGCTACACCTTC; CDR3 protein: CASSGAGDYGYTF
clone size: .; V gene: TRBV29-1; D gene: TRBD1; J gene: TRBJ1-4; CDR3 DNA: TGCAGCGTTGCTACAGGGGCAACTAATGAAAAACTGTTTTTT; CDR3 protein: CSVATGATNEKLFF
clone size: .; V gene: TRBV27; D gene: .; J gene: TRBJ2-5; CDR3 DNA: TGTGCCAGCAGTTTAAGGGGGGGGCTCGGGTATGAGACCCAGTACTTC; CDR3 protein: CASSLRGGLGYETQYF